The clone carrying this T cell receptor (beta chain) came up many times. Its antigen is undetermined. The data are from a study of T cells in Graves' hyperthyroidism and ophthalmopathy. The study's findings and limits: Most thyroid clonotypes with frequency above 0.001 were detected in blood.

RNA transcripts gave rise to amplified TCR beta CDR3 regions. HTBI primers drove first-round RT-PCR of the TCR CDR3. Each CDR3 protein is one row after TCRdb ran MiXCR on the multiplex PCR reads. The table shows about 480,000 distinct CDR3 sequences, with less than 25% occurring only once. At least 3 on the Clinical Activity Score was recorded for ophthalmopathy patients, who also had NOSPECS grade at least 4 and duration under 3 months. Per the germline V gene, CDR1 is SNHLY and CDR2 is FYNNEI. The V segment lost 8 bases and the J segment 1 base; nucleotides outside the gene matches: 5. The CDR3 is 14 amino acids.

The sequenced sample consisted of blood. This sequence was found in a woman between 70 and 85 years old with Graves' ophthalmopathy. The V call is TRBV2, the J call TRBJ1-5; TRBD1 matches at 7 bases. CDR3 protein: CASVKDRSNQPQHF. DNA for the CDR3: TGTGCCAGCGTGAAGGACAGGAGCAATCAGCCCCAGCATTTT.